A single sample is the source of the 29 T cell receptor beta chains below, sequenced in a study of cytomegalovirus exposure and HLA in healthy donors. PCR involved 60 Vbeta and 13 Jbeta primers. TCRdb's table, derived via immunoSEQ multiplex PCR, lists solely in-frame clones and lacks some. The sample records about 160,000 clones, just under 80% being singletons. The sequenced material came from PBMCs. These receptors all come from a woman aged 50 to 65 in good health and CMV-seronegative.

The table lists this clone with a count of one. The chain combines TRBV18 with TRBJ2-7; 10 bases map to TRBD2. CDR1 and CDR2 from the germline V gene are KGHSH and LQKENI. With V trimmed by 0 bases and J by 5 bases, 1 base remained unmatched. The CDR3 covers 14 residues. The CDR3 region is CASSPPSGRHEQYF. The CDR3 nucleotides are TGTGCCAGCTCACCACCTAGCGGGAGGCACGAGCAGTACTTC. The whole variable domain, filled in from reference TRBV18 and TRBJ2-7, reads NAGVMQNPRHLVRRRGQEARLRCSPMKGHSHVYWYRQLPEEGLKFMVYLQKENIIDESGMPKERFSAEFPKEGPSILRIQQVVRGDSAAYFCASSPPSGRHEQYFGPGTRLTVT.

The chain combines TRBV5-1 with TRBJ1-2; TRBD1 agrees at 8 bases. The germline gives CDR1 SGHRS, CDR2 YFSETQ. Trimming removed 4 bases from V and 6 bases from J; junction bases left unmatched: 11. The CDR3 totals 15 residues. DNA for the CDR3: TGCGCCAGCAGCGGAGGACAGGGATTGGCGGATGGCTACACCTTC. The encoded protein is CASSGGQGLADGYTF. Variable domain in full (rest from reference TRBV5-1 and TRBJ1-2): KAGVTQTPRYLIKTRGQQVTLSCSPISGHRSVSWYQQTPGQGLQFLFEYFSETQRNKGNFPGRFSGRQFSNSRSEMNVSTLELGDSALYLCASSGGQGLADGYTFGSGTRLTVV.

The chain combines TRBV29-1 with TRBJ1-1; D may be TRBD1 (6 bases). Germline values: CDR1 SQVTM, CDR2 ANQGSEA. V lost 3 bases, J lost 4 bases, and 15 bases lay in between. There are 14 residues in the CDR3. CDR3 protein: CSVDSQGLSTEAFF. CDR3 sequence (DNA): TGCAGCGTTGATTCCCAGGGGTTGAGCACTGAAGCTTTCTTT.

This chain connects TRBV18 to TRBJ1-5; D is possibly TRBD1 (5 bases). V shed 2 bases and J shed 5 bases, with 10 bases lying between them. Germline V gives CDR1 KGHSH, CDR2 LQKENI. This CDR3 contains 14 residues. CDR3 in DNA: TGTGCCAGCTCACCATCCGGCAGGGATCAGCCCCAGCATTTT. Translated: CASSPSGRDQPQHF. Supplemented by reference TRBV18 and TRBJ1-5, the full variable domain reads NAGVMQNPRHLVRRRGQEARLRCSPMKGHSHVYWYRQLPEEGLKFMVYLQKENIIDESGMPKERFSAEFPKEGPSILRIQQVVRGDSAAYFCASSPSGRDQPQHFGDGTRLSIL.

This chain joins TRBV6-6 and TRBJ1-1, with 8 bases matching TRBD1. The CDR3 totals 16 residues. Trimming took 3 bases from V and 4 from J; bases not matched to a gene: 10. Germline assignment: CDR1 MNHNY and CDR2 SVGAGI (reference sequence). CDR3 amino acids: CASSYTKSGGGTEAFF. The CDR3 nucleotides are TGTGCCAGCAGTTATACAAAATCAGGGGGCGGCACTGAAGCTTTCTTT.

This clone came up a few times. The chain is built from TRBV10-2 and TRBJ2-7; D is perhaps TRBD1 (6 bases). The CDR3 spans 14 residues. CDR1 WSHSY and CDR2 SAAADI come from the germline V gene. Deletions cut 6 bases from V and 2 bases from J, with 14 bases between. The CDR3 protein is CASRHGQGPYEQYF. DNA of the CDR3: TGCGCCAGCAGGCATGGGCAGGGGCCCTACGAGCAGTACTTC.

This rearrangement joins TRBV6-1 to TRBJ2-7; 10 nucleotides match TRBD1. This CDR3 has 15 amino acids. Trimming at V came to 2 bases and at J to 3 bases, leaving 4 bases not matched to a gene. Germline CDR1 is MNHNS and CDR2 is SASEGT. CDR3 DNA sequence: TGTGCCAGCAGTGAAACGACAGGGGGCAGCTACGAGCAGTACTTC. Translating it yields CASSETTGGSYEQYF.

The sample holds a few counts of this clone. CDR3 bases: TGCGCCAGCAGCCCGGTGGCGGGGGGGCACACCGGGGAGCTGTTTTTT. This sequence encodes CASSPVAGGHTGELFF. This chain uses TRBV5-1 with TRBJ2-2; TRBD2 agrees at 9 bases. Germline values: CDR1 SGHRS, CDR2 YFSETQ. The CDR3 covers 16 residues. V dropped 4 bases and J dropped 3; count of bases not matched to a gene: 7.

This clone was seen a handful of times. V usage is TRBV4-3 and J usage is TRBJ2-1, with D possibly TRBD2 on 6 matching bases. Trimming removed 1 base at V and 9 bases at J, with 19 bases between. Germline values: CDR1 LGHNA, CDR2 YSLEER. This CDR3 has 16 residues. In nucleotides, the CDR3 is TGCGCCAGCAGCCAAGGGACGGGGCCCCTGGGGGGTGAGCAGTTCTTC. This gives the protein CASSQGTGPLGGEQFF.

The chain has TRBV6-5 and TRBJ1-1, with TRBD1 matching 7 bases. J was trimmed by 1 base and V by 8 bases; bases with no gene match: 4. This CDR3 is 13 amino acids long. Germline lookup yields CDR1 MNHEY and CDR2 SVGAGI. The CDR3 coding sequence is TGTGCCAGCCAGGGGGGAAGGAACACTGAAGCTTTCTTT. It encodes CASQGGRNTEAFF.

The chain recombines TRBV10-3 with TRBJ2-7; 7 bases line up with TRBD1. V dropped 4 bases and J dropped 2; count of bases not matched to a gene: 5. CDR1 is ENHRY, CDR2 SYGVKD, per germline. The CDR3 contains 14 residues. The CDR3 nucleotides are TGTGCCATCAGTGCGGGACAGAATGCCTACGAGCAGTACTTC. Translated, it gives CAISAGQNAYEQYF.

The V and J genes are TRBV25-1 and TRBJ2-5; the D gene is possibly TRBD1 (6 bases). Germline assignment: CDR1 MGHDK and CDR2 SYGVNS. The CDR3 covers 15 residues. Trimming pared 4 bases from V and 1 base from J, leaving 13 bases between. CDR3 nucleotides: TGTGCCAGCAGTGGGTGGTCCAGGGGCCAAGAGACCCAGTACTTC. Amino acid sequence: CASSGWSRGQETQYF. Drawing the rest from reference TRBV25-1 and TRBJ2-5, the complete variable domain is EADIYQTPRYLVIGTGKKITLECSQTMGHDKMYWYQQDPGMELHLIHYSYGVNSTEKGDLSSESTVSRIRTEHFPLTLESARPSHTSQYLCASSGWSRGQETQYFGPGTRLLVL.

The chain links TRBV28 to TRBJ1-4, with a possible D match to TRBD1 (5 bases). Per the germline V gene, CDR1 is MDHEN and CDR2 is SYDVKM. The length of the CDR3 is 15 residues. Trimming took 5 bases from V and 7 from J, leaving 17 bases between them. The CDR3 sequence is CASSPKGWWGEKLFF. In nucleotides, the CDR3 is TGTGCCAGCAGTCCGAAGGGGTGGTGGGGTGAAAAACTGTTTTTT.

In its sample, this clone was seen a few times. This chain connects TRBV19 to TRBJ1-1; 7 bases agree with TRBD1. The germline V gene encodes CDR1 LNHDA and CDR2 SQIVND (reference sequence). This CDR3 spans 14 amino acids. Trimming removed 7 bases from V and 0 bases from J; junction bases left unmatched: 5. Here the CDR3 DNA reads TGTGCCAGTACTAGACAGGGTGTGAACACTGAAGCTTTCTTT. Translation: CASTRQGVNTEAFF. The variable domain in full, with the rest retrieved from reference TRBV19 and TRBJ1-1, is DGGITQSPKYLFRKEGQNVTLSCEQNLNHDAMYWYRQDPGQGLRLIYYSQIVNDFQKGDIAEGYSVSREKKESFPLTVTSAQKNPTAFYLCASTRQGVNTEAFFGQGTRLTVV.

The chain couples TRBV27 to TRBJ1-5; 8 bases are shared with TRBD1. V was clipped by 0 bases and J by 2 bases; unmatched bases: 9. The germline gives CDR1 MNHEY, CDR2 SMNVEV (reference sequence). The CDR3 covers 18 residues. DNA of the CDR3: TGTGCCAGCAGTTTATCGGGAGGCCCGGGACAGGGCAATCAGCCCCAGCATTTT. Encoded protein: CASSLSGGPGQGNQPQHF.

The chain uses TRBV2 and TRBJ1-1; D remains ambiguous. CDR1 and CDR2 from the germline V gene are SNHLY and FYNNEI. This CDR3 spans 12 amino acids. V lost 7 bases and J 5 bases, leaving 11 bases between the germline ends. The CDR3 sequence: CASILGRTEAFF. CDR3 nucleotides: TGTGCCAGCATCCTGGGCAGGACTGAAGCTTTCTTT. Drawing the rest from reference TRBV2 and TRBJ1-1, the complete variable domain is EPEVTQTPSHQVTQMGQEVILRCVPISNHLYFYWYRQILGQKVEFLVSFYNNEISEKSEIFDDQFSVERPDGSNFTLKIRSTKLEDSAMYFCASILGRTEAFFGQGTRLTVV.

V is TRBV6-1 and J is TRBJ2-3, with D uncertain. The CDR3 consists of 13 residues. The germline V gene has CDR1 MNHNS and CDR2 SASEGT. The V end was cut by 2 bases, the J end by 1 base, with 4 bases between. CDR3 bases: TGTGCCAGCAGTGAACAGGGCACAGATACGCAGTATTTT. It is translated as CASSEQGTDTQYF.

This clone was observed a single time. The V call is TRBV5-8, the J call TRBJ2-7, with D possibly being TRBD2 (5 bases). Trimming stripped 2 bases from V and 4 bases from J, with 7 bases between. The CDR3 is 12 amino acids. The V gene's germline CDR1 is SGHTS and CDR2 YDEGEE. Here the CDR3 reads CASSLTSYEQYF. In nucleotides, the CDR3 is TGTGCCAGCAGCTTAACTAGTTACGAGCAGTACTTC.

The chain recombines TRBV19 with TRBJ2-1; 9 positions match TRBD2. The CDR3 is 14 residues long. With V trimmed by 6 bases and J by 2 bases, 2 bases remained unmatched. Germline-derived CDR1 and CDR2 are LNHDA and SQIVND (reference sequence). CDR3 coding DNA: TGTGCCAGTAGGTGGACTAGCGCCTACAATGAGCAGTTCTTC. Its translation is CASRWTSAYNEQFF.

The J gene is TRBJ2-5, the V gene TRBV2; 8 bases align to TRBD1. The J call is in doubt because the DNA end fits TRBJ2-7 better. This CDR3 region has 13 residues. Germline values: CDR1 SNHLY, CDR2 FYNNEI. The CDR3 here is CASSADRDYEQYF. The CDR3 DNA sequence: TGTGCCAGCAGTGCGGACAGGGACTACGAGCAGTACTTC.

The chain employs TRBV6-5 and TRBJ1-1, with D possibly matching TRBD1 (5 bases). Germline V lookup: CDR1 MNHEY, CDR2 SVGAGI. The CDR3 totals 15 residues. Trimming stripped 5 bases from V and 5 bases from J, with 18 bases between. The CDR3 bases are TGTGCCAGCAGTCCCTGGGGCCAGGGTCGGACTGAAGCTTTCTTT. Translated: CASSPWGQGRTEAFF.

This sequence joins TRBV6-1 and TRBJ1-6, with D maybe TRBD1 (5 bases). Germline V gene lookup returns CDR1 MNHNS and CDR2 SASEGT. The CDR3 runs to 13 residues. Deletions cut 4 bases from V and 7 bases from J, with 8 bases between. CDR3 nucleotide sequence: TGTGCCAGCAGTGTGGCAGGGAATTCACCCCTCCACTTT. Translating gives CASSVAGNSPLHF.

The chain couples TRBV6-1 to TRBJ1-2; a possible D gene is TRBD1 (6 bases). The V and J ends lost 4 bases and 4 bases respectively, with 16 bases between them. The V gene's germline CDR1 is MNHNS and CDR2 SASEGT. CDR3 length: 15 residues. The CDR3 protein is CASSVNRADIYGYTF. The CDR3 nucleotides read TGTGCCAGCAGTGTAAACAGGGCTGATATCTATGGCTACACCTTC.

J is TRBJ1-5 and V is TRBV6-1, with D possibly matching TRBD1 (5 bases). There are 16 residues in the CDR3. Germline CDR1 MNHNS, CDR2 SASEGT. V lost 2 bases to trimming and J lost 5 bases, with 16 bases between them. CDR3 nucleotides: TGTGCCAGCAGTGAACTCCCTGGGGGGGGGTATCAGCCCCAGCATTTT. Translation: CASSELPGGGYQPQHF.

CDR3 in DNA: TGTGCCAGCAGCTTGGCCGGGTTGGACACTGAAGCTTTCTTT. It specifies CASSLAGLDTEAFF. This rearrangement joins TRBV5-5 to TRBJ1-1; the D is unclear. Germline V gene data show CDR1 as SGHKS and CDR2 as YYEKEE (reference sequence). This CDR3 comprises 14 residues. V lost 0 bases to trimming and J lost 3 bases, with 9 bases between them. The full variable domain, completed using reference TRBV5-5 and TRBJ1-1, is DAGVTQSPTHLIKTRGQQVTLRCSPISGHKSVSWYQQVLGQGPQFIFQYYEKEERGRGNFPDRFSARQFPNYSSELNVNALLLGDSALYLCASSLAGLDTEAFFGQGTRLTVV.

The chain recombines TRBV7-2 with TRBJ2-7, with D perhaps TRBD1 (5 bases). The CDR3 is made up of 14 amino acids. Trimming took off 1 base at V and 0 bases at J, with 7 bases between the two ends. Germline CDR1 reads SGHTA; CDR2 reads FQGNSA. CDR3 DNA: TGTGCCAGCAGCTTAGTAGACAGCTCCTACGAGCAGTACTTC. This translates into CASSLVDSSYEQYF.

V and J are TRBV5-1 and TRBJ2-5; 7 bases are a match to TRBD1. This CDR3 spans 16 amino acids. V lost 3 bases to trimming and J lost 0 bases; unmatched junction nucleotides: 8. Germline values: CDR1 SGHRS, CDR2 YFSETQ. CDR3 nucleotide sequence: TGCGCCAGCAGCTGGGGCGCGCAGGGGGACCAAGAGACCCAGTACTTC. Translation gives CASSWGAQGDQETQYF.

The sample holds one count of this clone. The chain is built from TRBV6-5 and TRBJ2-2, with D possibly being TRBD1 (6 bases). There are 16 residues in the CDR3. The V and J ends lost 2 bases and 6 bases respectively, with 16 bases between them. Germline CDR1 MNHEY, CDR2 SVGAGI. CDR3 bases: TGTGCCAGCAGTTACGGGATCCCGGGACACCCCGGGGAGCTGTTTTTT. Encoded protein: CASSYGIPGHPGELFF.

This clone was counted a single time. The rearrangement uses TRBV5-1 and TRBJ2-2, with a possible D match to TRBD1 (6 bases). CDR1 is SGHRS and CDR2 is YFSETQ in the germline V gene. Between the trimmed V and J ends, which lost 0 bases and 5 bases, there was a span of 11 bases. This CDR3 spans 15 amino acids. The CDR3 sequence is CASSLEGGWTGELFF. CDR3 nucleotides: TGCGCCAGCAGCTTGGAAGGGGGTTGGACCGGGGAGCTGTTTTTT.